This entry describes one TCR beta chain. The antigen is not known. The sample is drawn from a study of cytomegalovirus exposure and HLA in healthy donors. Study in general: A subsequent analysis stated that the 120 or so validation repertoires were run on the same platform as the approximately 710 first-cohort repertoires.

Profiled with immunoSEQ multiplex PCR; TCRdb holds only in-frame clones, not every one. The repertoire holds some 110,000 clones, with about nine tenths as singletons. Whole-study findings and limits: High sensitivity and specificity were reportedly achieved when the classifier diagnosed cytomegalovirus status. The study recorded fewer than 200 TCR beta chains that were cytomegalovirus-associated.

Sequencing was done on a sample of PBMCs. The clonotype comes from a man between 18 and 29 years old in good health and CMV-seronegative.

Here the CDR3 reads CSVEGLAGFTGELFF. The CDR3 DNA follows: TGCAGCGTTGAAGGTCTAGCGGGGTTCACCGGGGAGCTGTTTTTT. The chain is built from TRBV29-1 and TRBJ2-2, with 9 bases matching TRBD2. Germline trimming cut 1 base from V and 4 bases from J; bases unmatched to any gene: 4. Germline V lookup: CDR1 SQVTM, CDR2 ANQGSEA. The CDR3 consists of 15 residues.